A single sample is the source of the 31 T cell receptor beta chains below, sequenced in a study of Tregs in tolerant kidney transplant recipients. Sequencing used immunoSEQ multiplex PCR; TCRdb keeps in-frame clones, though not all of them. The table records around 43,000 clones, more than 80% of them present only once. Sequencing was done on a sample of Tregs from blood. The receptors come from a human donor in good health.

The chain is built from TRBV5-4 and TRBJ2-5; 10 bases map to TRBD2. This CDR3 contains 16 residues. The germline CDR1 and CDR2 sequences are SGHNT and YYREEE (reference sequence). Germline trimming cut 2 bases from V and 2 bases from J; bases unmatched to any gene: 6. CDR3 coding DNA: TGTGCCAGCAGCTTAGGTGGTAGCGGGGGGCAAGAGACCCAGTACTTC. Translation: CASSLGGSGGQETQYF.

The CDR3 nucleotides read TGCGCCAGCAGCTTGGGACTGGGGGAGCAGTTCTTC. Its protein is CASSLGLGEQFF. The chain recombines TRBV5-1 with TRBJ2-1, with D unresolved. CDR1 is SGHRS and CDR2 is YFSETQ in the germline V gene. V was clipped by 0 bases and J by 10 bases, with 8 bases between them. This CDR3 spans 12 amino acids.

The chain joins TRBV6-1 to TRBJ2-7, with D uncertain. The V gene lost 1 base and the J gene lost 3 bases, with 10 bases spanning the gap. The CDR3 spans 14 residues. The germline CDR1 and CDR2 sequences are MNHNS and SASEGT. CDR3 in amino acids: CASSEGSQGYEQYF. CDR3 sequence (DNA): TGTGCCAGCAGTGAAGGGTCGCAAGGCTACGAGCAGTACTTC.

The chain employs TRBV19 and TRBJ1-5; 7 nucleotides match TRBD1. The CDR3 length is 15 residues. Germline V CDR1 and CDR2: LNHDA, SQIVND (reference sequence). Trimming cost V 6 bases and J 3 bases; bases outside gene matches: 8. In nucleotides, the CDR3 is TGTGCCAGTAGCGGCCCGACAGGGTTCAATCAGCCCCAGCATTTT. Its translation: CASSGPTGFNQPQHF. Combining the CDR3 with reference TRBV19 and TRBJ1-5 gives the whole variable domain DGGITQSPKYLFRKEGQNVTLSCEQNLNHDAMYWYRQDPGQGLRLIYYSQIVNDFQKGDIAEGYSVSREKKESFPLTVTSAQKNPTAFYLCASSGPTGFNQPQHFGDGTRLSIL.

J is TRBJ2-4 and V is TRBV21-1; no DNA check was done on the table's D call, TRBD1. TRBV21-1 constitutes a pseudogene. The CDR3 sequence is 17 residues long. The CDR3 DNA sequence: TGTGCCAGCAGCAAAGCTATGATTGACAGAGACAAAAACATTCAGTACTTC. Translating gives CASSKAMIDRDKNIQYF.

This chain connects TRBV19 to TRBJ2-5, with 14 bases that match TRBD2. The CDR3 runs 17 residues. V shed 5 bases, J shed 3 bases, and the junction held 8 bases outside the gene matches. In germline, CDR1 is LNHDA, CDR2 SQIVND (reference sequence). The CDR3 region has the DNA TGTGCCAGTAGTTCCGGACTAGCGGGGGGCCGGGAAGAGACCCAGTACTTC. It specifies CASSSGLAGGREETQYF.

The chain carries TRBV5-1 and TRBJ1-4, with no clear D. V was cut by 0 bases and J by 5 bases, with 14 bases left in between. The CDR3 consists of 16 residues. Per the germline V gene, CDR1 is SGHRS and CDR2 is YFSETQ. CDR3 coding DNA: TGCGCCAGCAGCTTGGCGTCCTTGAGGGCCAATGAAAAACTGTTTTTT. Protein product: CASSLASLRANEKLFF.

This chain uses TRBV5-1 with TRBJ2-2; 7 bases line up with TRBD2. This CDR3 has 15 amino acids. Germline V gene lookup returns CDR1 SGHRS and CDR2 YFSETQ. The junction had 1 base not matched to a gene; V was cut back by 2 bases and J by 0 bases. CDR3 in amino acids: CASSFGTTNTGELFF. In nucleotides, the CDR3 is TGCGCCAGCAGCTTCGGGACTACGAACACCGGGGAGCTGTTTTTT.

The chain combines TRBV4-2 with TRBJ2-2, with 7 bases that match TRBD2. CDR3 size: 17 residues. Germline loops: CDR1 LGHNA, CDR2 YNFKEQ. V trimming: 0 bases; J trimming: 0 bases; junction bases outside the gene matches: 4. The CDR3 spells CASSQEGLAANTGELFF. The CDR3 DNA sequence: TGTGCCAGCAGCCAAGAAGGCCTAGCGGCGAACACCGGGGAGCTGTTTTTT.

The chain employs TRBV10-3 and TRBJ2-7; 7 bases match TRBD2. The V segment lost 2 bases and the J segment 1 base; nucleotides outside the gene matches: 5. The germline CDR1 and CDR2 sequences are ENHRY and SYGVKD. This CDR3 spans 15 amino acids. In DNA form, the CDR3 reads TGTGCCATCAGTGAGCTGGCGGGGGTGTCCTACGAGCAGTACTTC. The encoded protein is CAISELAGVSYEQYF.

CDR3 residues: CASSQDCLSSYEQYF. DNA for the CDR3: TGCGCCAGCAGCCAAGATTGCCTGAGCTCCTACGAGCAGTACTTC. The chain links TRBV4-1 to TRBJ2-7; D is unresolved. The V gene lost 0 bases and the J gene lost 0 bases, with 9 bases spanning the gap. Germline loops: CDR1 MGHRA, CDR2 YSYEKL. The CDR3 is 15 amino acids.

This rearrangement joins TRBV5-1 to TRBJ1-1; D remains unclear. Trimming left V 0 bases short and J 0 bases short, with 18 bases between. This CDR3 has 18 residues. Germline V gene lookup returns CDR1 SGHRS and CDR2 YFSETQ. For the CDR3, the DNA is TGCGCCAGCAGCTTGGTCTCCTTCGTCTCAACCCTGAACACTGAAGCTTTCTTT. As protein: CASSLVSFVSTLNTEAFF.

The chain couples TRBV10-1 to TRBJ2-1; 8 bases are shared with TRBD2. CDR1 and CDR2 (germline): WNHNN, SYGVQD (reference sequence). The CDR3 is 12 residues long. V lost 10 bases to trimming and J lost 7 bases; unmatched junction nucleotides: 6. The CDR3: CAIQRERNEQFF. In DNA, the CDR3 is TGCGCCATCCAGCGGGAGAGGAATGAGCAGTTCTTC.

The chain uses TRBV7-3 and TRBJ1-1; possible D gene TRBD1, 5 bases. The V gene's germline CDR1 is SGHTA and CDR2 FQGTGA. V lost 6 bases and J 0 bases, leaving 8 bases between the germline ends. The length of the CDR3 is 13 residues. CDR3 amino acids: CASSRQLNTEAFF. The CDR3 bases are TGTGCCAGCAGTAGACAGTTGAACACTGAAGCTTTCTTT.

This rearrangement joins TRBV7-9 to TRBJ1-2; 7 bases line up with TRBD1. This CDR3 spans 13 amino acids. V trimming: 3 bases; J trimming: 4 bases; junction bases outside the gene matches: 2. Germline CDR1 is SEHNR and CDR2 is FQNEAQ (reference sequence). The CDR3 bases are TGTGCCAGCAGCTTGACAGGGTTCTATGGCTACACCTTC. Protein sequence: CASSLTGFYGYTF.

The rearrangement joins TRBV19 to TRBJ2-5, with 7 bases that match TRBD2. Trimming cost V 1 base and J 5 bases; bases outside gene matches: 19. The CDR3 is made up of 19 amino acids. Germline V gene lookup returns CDR1 LNHDA and CDR2 SQIVND (reference sequence). This CDR3 is CASSIGIVPSGSFWETQYF. Written as DNA, the CDR3 is TGTGCCAGTAGTATAGGAATCGTACCTAGCGGCTCCTTTTGGGAGACCCAGTACTTC. The whole variable domain, filled in from reference TRBV19 and TRBJ2-5, reads DGGITQSPKYLFRKEGQNVTLSCEQNLNHDAMYWYRQDPGQGLRLIYYSQIVNDFQKGDIAEGYSVSREKKESFPLTVTSAQKNPTAFYLCASSIGIVPSGSFWETQYFGPGTRLLVL.

The rearrangement uses TRBV19 and TRBJ2-3; 7 bases agree with TRBD2. Germline CDR1 is LNHDA and CDR2 is SQIVND (reference sequence). V lost 3 bases, J lost 2 bases, and 14 bases stayed unmatched. The CDR3 loop spans 18 amino acids. In DNA, the CDR3 is TGTGCCAGTAGTATCCCCGGGGTAGCGGGCTTTTACACAGATACGCAGTATTTT. It specifies CASSIPGVAGFYTDTQYF.

In nucleotides, the CDR3 is TGTGCCAGCACACGAGGGGGACATTTATACGAGCAGTACTTC. This translates into CASTRGGHLYEQYF. This chain connects TRBV6-6 to TRBJ2-5; perhaps TRBD1 as D (6 bases). The J call could be wrong; TRBJ2-7 is a better fit for the DNA end. This CDR3 spans 14 amino acids. Germline values: CDR1 MNHNY, CDR2 SVGAGI (reference sequence).

The chain carries TRBV10-3 and TRBJ2-3, with TRBD1 matching 8 bases. The CDR3 is made up of 15 amino acids. The V gene end was trimmed by 4 bases and the J gene end by 0 bases; junction bases not matched to a gene: 3. Per the germline V gene, CDR1 is ENHRY and CDR2 is SYGVKD. CDR3: CAISGGQGSTDTQYF. In nucleotides, the CDR3 is TGTGCCATCAGTGGCGGACAGGGCAGCACAGATACGCAGTATTTT.

Comment on this clone: The sample holds other DNA sequences that translate to the same CDR3. As DNA, the CDR3 is TGTGCCAGCAGCTTGGGCGGGGCCACAGATACGCAGTATTTT. This encodes CASSLGGATDTQYF. The chain recombines TRBV7-9 with TRBJ2-3, with a weak D call TRBD2 (6 bases). Germline assignment: CDR1 SEHNR and CDR2 FQNEAQ (reference sequence). V dropped 3 bases and J dropped 2 bases, with 9 bases sitting between them. The CDR3 sequence is 14 residues long. The full variable domain, in which reference TRBV7-9 and TRBJ2-3 provide the parts outside the CDR3, is DTGVSQNPRHKITKRGQNVTFRCDPISEHNRLYWYRQTLGQGPEFLTYFQNEAQLEKSRLLSDRFSAERPKGSFSTLEIQRTEQGDSAMYLCASSLGGATDTQYFGPGTRLTVL.

The V gene is TRBV10-3, the J gene TRBJ1-1, with a possible D match to TRBD1 (5 bases). CDR3 size: 16 residues. Germline loops: CDR1 ENHRY, CDR2 SYGVKD. The germline V and J ends were trimmed by 4 bases and 4 bases, with 19 bases remaining between them. The CDR3 DNA reads TGTGCCATCAGTGTAACGCGAGAGGGAACAGGCACTGAAGCTTTCTTT. This codes for CAISVTREGTGTEAFF.

Notes on this clone: A read error may account for a junction end that differs from germline. This CDR3 is also generated by other DNA sequences in the sample. The CDR3 protein is CASSRQGGTEAFF. The CDR3 coding sequence is TGCGCCAGCTCTCGACAGGGCGGCACTGAAGCTTTCTTT. This rearrangement joins TRBV18 to TRBJ1-1; 7 nucleotides align to TRBD1. In germline, CDR1 is KGHSH, CDR2 LQKENI. The CDR3 is made up of 13 amino acids.

The chain has TRBV5-1 and TRBJ2-7; perhaps TRBD1 as D (6 bases). The CDR3 consists of 13 residues. The V end lost 0 bases, the J end lost 3 bases, and 7 bases lay between the germline ends. CDR1 is SGHRS and CDR2 is YFSETQ in the germline V gene. DNA for the CDR3: TGCGCCAGCAGCTTGGCCAGGGGCTACGAGCAGTACTTC. It encodes CASSLARGYEQYF.

Of note for this clone: This sample also contains other DNA sequences that code for the same CDR3. The CDR3 is CASSLVAGGQETQYF. CDR3 nucleotides: TGTGCCAGCAGCTTAGTAGCGGGGGGCCAAGAGACCCAGTACTTC. This rearrangement joins TRBV5-5 to TRBJ2-5; 10 bases align to TRBD2. The CDR3 consists of 15 residues. Germline lookup yields CDR1 SGHKS and CDR2 YYEKEE (reference sequence). J was trimmed by 1 base and V by 2 bases; bases with no gene match: 2.

The genes are TRBV5-1 and TRBJ2-1; 10 nucleotides align to TRBD1. Germline V gene sequence: CDR1 SGHRS, CDR2 YFSETQ. This CDR3 has 15 residues. Losses at the gene ends were 3 bases for V and 9 bases for J; bases not matched to a gene: 9. As DNA, the CDR3 is TGCGCCAGCAGCTCCCCGACAGGGGGCTTACCTGAGCAGTTCTTC. Translated, it gives CASSSPTGGLPEQFF.

The chain links TRBV11-2 to TRBJ1-3; D is uncertain. This CDR3 region has 16 residues. Trimming took off 0 bases at V and 0 bases at J, with 9 bases between the two ends. Germline CDR1 and CDR2: SGHAT and FQNNGV. The CDR3 DNA reads TGTGCCAGCAGCTTAGATGGCAGGCTCTCTGGAAACACCATATATTTT. Protein product: CASSLDGRLSGNTIYF. Full variable domain (remainder filled in from reference TRBV11-2 and TRBJ1-3): EAGVAQSPRYKIIEKRQSVAFWCNPISGHATLYWYQQILGQGPKLLIQFQNNGVVDDSQLPKDRFSAERLKGVDSTLKIQPAKLEDSAVYLCASSLDGRLSGNTIYFGEGSWLTVV.

The chain couples TRBV19 to TRBJ2-1; perhaps D is TRBD1 or TRBD2 (5 bases each). The CDR3 is 13 amino acids. In germline, CDR1 is LNHDA, CDR2 SQIVND (reference sequence). V was trimmed by 7 bases and J by 7 bases, leaving 14 bases between them. For the CDR3, the DNA is TGTGCCAGTAAACTGGGTTGGGGGAATGAGCAGTTCTTC. It encodes CASKLGWGNEQFF.

The J gene is TRBJ1-3, the V gene TRBV19; D is unresolved. Germline-derived CDR1 and CDR2 are LNHDA and SQIVND (reference sequence). The CDR3 length is 15 residues. V was shortened by 1 base and J by 4 bases, with 11 bases between the two germline ends. DNA of the CDR3: TGTGCCAGTAGTATAGGCAGGTTGTCGGGAAACACCATATATTTT. Translation: CASSIGRLSGNTIYF.

This clone came up once. The chain is built from TRBV21-1 and TRBJ1-1; TRBD1 was called by the table and not checked on the DNA. TRBV21-1 is listed as a pseudogene. The length of the CDR3 is 13 residues. CDR3 sequence reads: CASRRTGKTEAFF. In DNA, the CDR3 is TGTGCCAGCCGCCGGACAGGGAAAACTGAAGCTTTCTTT.

This rearrangement joins TRBV27 to TRBJ1-4; possible D gene TRBD1, 5 bases. With 6 bases removed from V and 7 bases from J, the gap between germline ends came to 21 bases. The CDR3 extends over 16 amino acids. Germline lookup yields CDR1 MNHEY and CDR2 SMNVEV (reference sequence). The CDR3: CASRAFGAFRSEKLFF. CDR3 sequence (DNA): TGTGCCAGCAGGGCCTTCGGGGCTTTTAGAAGTGAAAAACTGTTTTTT.

The V and J genes are TRBV6-6 and TRBJ1-1; the match to TRBD1 covers 7 bases. CDR1 MNHNY and CDR2 SVGAGI come from the germline V gene (reference sequence). This CDR3 comprises 15 residues. Trimming cost V 5 bases and J 4 bases; bases outside gene matches: 10. CDR3: CASSHRQGTSTEAFF. CDR3 DNA sequence: TGTGCCAGCAGTCACAGACAGGGAACCAGCACTGAAGCTTTCTTT.